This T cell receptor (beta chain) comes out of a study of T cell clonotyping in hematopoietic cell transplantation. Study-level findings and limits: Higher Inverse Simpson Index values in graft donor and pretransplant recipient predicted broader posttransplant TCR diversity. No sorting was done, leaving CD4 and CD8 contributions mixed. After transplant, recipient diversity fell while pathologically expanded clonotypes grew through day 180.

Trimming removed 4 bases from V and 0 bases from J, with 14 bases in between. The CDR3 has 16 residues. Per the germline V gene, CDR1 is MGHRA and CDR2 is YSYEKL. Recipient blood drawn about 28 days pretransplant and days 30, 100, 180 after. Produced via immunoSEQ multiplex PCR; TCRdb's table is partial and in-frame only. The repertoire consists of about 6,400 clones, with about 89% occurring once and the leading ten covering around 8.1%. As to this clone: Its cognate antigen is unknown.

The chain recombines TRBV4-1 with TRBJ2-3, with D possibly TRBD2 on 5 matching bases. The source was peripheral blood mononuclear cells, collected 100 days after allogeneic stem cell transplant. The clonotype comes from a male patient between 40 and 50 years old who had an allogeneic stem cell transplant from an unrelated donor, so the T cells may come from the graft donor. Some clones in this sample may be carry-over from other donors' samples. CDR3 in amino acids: CASSRAGGASTDTQYF. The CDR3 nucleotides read TGCGCCAGCAGCCGCGCTGGAGGTGCTAGCACAGATACGCAGTATTTT.